The rows below give T cell receptor beta chains drawn from one sample of a study of naive and memory T cell subsets. TCRdb redid the calling of the UMI-ligation and nested PCR reads with MiXCR, one entry per CDR3 protein. Of about 80,000 distinct CDR3 sequences listed, around 13% were seen once; the top ten hold approximately 0.84%. Sequencing was carried out using central memory CD4+ T cells from blood. The receptors were gathered from a human donor in good health. CDR3s leave out the opening cysteine and the closing phenylalanine or tryptophan. Fields, in order: V gene, J gene, CDR3 length, CDR3 protein.

V gene: TRBV5-1
J gene: TRBJ2-7
CDR3 length: 12
CDR3 protein: ASSAGLNSYEQY

V gene: TRBV12-3/TRBV12-4
J gene: TRBJ2-6
CDR3 length: 13
CDR3 protein: ASRTTGGGANVLT

V gene: TRBV15
J gene: TRBJ1-5
CDR3 length: 13
CDR3 protein: ATSRDTTINQPQH

V gene: TRBV5-1
J gene: TRBJ2-5
CDR3 length: 14
CDR3 protein: ASSLGVGGLQETQY

V gene: TRBV10-1
J gene: TRBJ2-7
CDR3 length: 15
CDR3 protein: ASTIGSGPGRGDEQY

V gene: TRBV14
J gene: TRBJ2-1
CDR3 length: 11
CDR3 protein: ASSQVQQGSLS

V gene: TRBV2
J gene: TRBJ2-1
CDR3 length: 12
CDR3 protein: ATGPGDHSNEQF

V gene: TRBV7-2
J gene: TRBJ2-3
CDR3 length: 13
CDR3 protein: ASTEPTGRTDTQY

V gene: TRBV29-1
J gene: TRBJ2-3
CDR3 length: 14
CDR3 protein: SVTPGGGGFTDTQY

V gene: TRBV15
J gene: TRBJ1-4
CDR3 length: 12
CDR3 protein: ATSVGGTGEKLF

V gene: TRBV6-6
J gene: TRBJ2-7
CDR3 length: 9
CDR3 protein: ASSPGREQY

V gene: TRBV20-1
J gene: TRBJ1-1
CDR3 length: 13
CDR3 protein: SARPGMGGFGEAF

V gene: TRBV12-3/TRBV12-4
J gene: TRBJ1-2
CDR3 length: 12
CDR3 protein: ASSLQGAPRGYT

V gene: TRBV29-1
J gene: TRBJ2-2
CDR3 length: 12
CDR3 protein: SVRVSGTGGELF

V gene: TRBV14
J gene: TRBJ1-1
CDR3 length: 15
CDR3 protein: ASSQRTVSKSQLEAF

V gene: TRBV5-6
J gene: TRBJ1-1
CDR3 length: 13
CDR3 protein: ASSFETVSGPEAF

V gene: TRBV4-3
J gene: TRBJ1-2
CDR3 length: 13
CDR3 protein: ASSQAAGKNYGYT

V gene: TRBV28
J gene: TRBJ2-3
CDR3 length: 11
CDR3 protein: ASQGAARDTQY